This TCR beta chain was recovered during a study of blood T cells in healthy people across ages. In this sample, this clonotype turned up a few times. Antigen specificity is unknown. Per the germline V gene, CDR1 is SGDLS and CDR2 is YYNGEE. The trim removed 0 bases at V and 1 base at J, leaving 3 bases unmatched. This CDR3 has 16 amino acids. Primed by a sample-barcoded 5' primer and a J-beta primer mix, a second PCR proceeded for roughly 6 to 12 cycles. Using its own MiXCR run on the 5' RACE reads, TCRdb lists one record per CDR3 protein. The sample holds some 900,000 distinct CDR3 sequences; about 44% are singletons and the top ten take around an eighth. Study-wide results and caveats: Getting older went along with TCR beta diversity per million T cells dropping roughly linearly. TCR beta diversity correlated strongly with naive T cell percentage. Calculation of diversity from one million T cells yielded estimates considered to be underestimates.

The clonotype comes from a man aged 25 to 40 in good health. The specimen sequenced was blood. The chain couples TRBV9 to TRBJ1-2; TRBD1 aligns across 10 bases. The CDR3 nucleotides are TGTGCCAGCAGCGTAGGGACAGGGGGTCTTAACTATGGCTACACCTTC. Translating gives CASSVGTGGLNYGYTF.